Each of the 2 T cell receptor beta chains below was sequenced from the same sample in a study of CD8 T cells in Susac syndrome. An amount of RNA that ranged from roughly 0.45 to 1 ug was reverse transcribed with random hexamers. TCRdb recomputed calls from the immunoSEQ multiplex PCR reads with MiXCR, one row per CDR3 protein. This table holds about 300,000 distinct CDR3 sequences, 80% to 90% found once. Sequencing was carried out using CD8+ T cells from PBMCs. The source is a human donor with multiple sclerosis.

This clonotype was seen more than once but under ten times. V is TRBV6-1 and J is TRBJ2-7, with D hard to call. Per germline, CDR1 MNHNS and CDR2 SASEGT. V lost 5 bases and J lost 6, with 11 bases in between. The CDR3 totals 12 residues. Here the CDR3 reads CASSFQVGEQYF. The CDR3 DNA follows: TGTGCCAGCAGTTTCCAGGTCGGCGAGCAGTACTTC.

This clonotype was counted a few times. The rearrangement joins TRBV5-4 to TRBJ2-2; D possibly corresponds to TRBD1 (5 bases). The CDR3 length is 15 residues. The germline gives CDR1 SGHNT, CDR2 YYREEE (reference sequence). Trimming pared 0 bases from V and 1 base from J, leaving 7 bases between. In DNA, the CDR3 is TGTGCCAGCAGCTTGGGACAGCGGAACACCGGGGAGCTGTTTTTT. It encodes CASSLGQRNTGELFF.